This T cell receptor (beta chain) stems from a study of blood T cell repertoires in COVID-19. Overall study: Samples of COVID-19 (acute and convalescent) were obtained from the United States, Italy and Spain. The cDNA or gDNA used as material had been derived from T cells, B-cell-depleted T cells, or PBMCs.

Seattle patient enrollment occurred during active infection, with longitudinal follow-up thereafter. In the authors' methods: Estimates of nucleated cell counts were drawn from the amplification of reference gene primers. Sequencing used immunoSEQ multiplex PCR; TCRdb keeps in-frame clones, though not all of them. V, J and clone size are those of that table, while D and trimming were read from the DNA. Of roughly 200,000 clones listed, 84% are singletons. The CDR3 extends over 14 amino acids. Germline CDR1 and CDR2: LGHDT and YNNKEL (reference sequence). V lost 1 base and J 6 bases, leaving 11 bases between the germline ends.

The TCR sequence derives from a woman of 80 years or more with COVID-19, enrolled during active disease. V gene TRBV3-1 (or the pseudogene TRBV3-2) combines with J gene TRBJ2-3; the D gene is possibly TRBD2 (7 bases). Material for sequencing was peripheral blood. The CDR3 coding sequence is TGTGCCAGCAGCCAAGGGGGGGGCCGGGATACGCAGTATTTT. Amino acids: CASSQGGGRDTQYF.